This entry lists 9 T cell receptor beta chains sequenced from one sample in a study of shared clonotypes between healthy human individuals. Data came from immunoSEQ multiplex PCR; TCRdb stores just in-frame clones and leaves some out. The profile shows under 650,000 clones, about 96% of them singletons. Specimen: naive CD4+ T cells sorted from blood. The subset was: CD45RA+ positively selected. These receptors were obtained from a woman aged 25 to 45 in good health.

This sequence joins TRBV9 and TRBJ2-7; possible D gene TRBD1, 6 bases. This CDR3 contains 15 residues. The V gene lost 1 base and the J gene lost 3 bases, with 14 bases spanning the gap. Germline V gives CDR1 SGDLS, CDR2 YYNGEE. DNA for the CDR3: TGTGCCAGCAGCGTACGTGGGACACCTTTCTACGAGCAGTACTTC. Amino acids: CASSVRGTPFYEQYF.

This sequence joins TRBV30 and TRBJ1-4, with D possibly being TRBD1 (6 bases). CDR3 length equals 13 residues. V was shortened by 4 bases and J by 8 bases, with 14 bases between the two germline ends. Germline CDR1 is GTSNPN and CDR2 is SVGIG (reference sequence). DNA for the CDR3: TGTGCCTGGACGACAGGAAGGGGGGAAAAACTGTTTTTT. Its translation is CAWTTGRGEKLFF.

In this sample, this clone turned up once. The rearrangement joins TRBV25-1 to TRBJ2-5, with a possible D match to TRBD2 (6 bases). V gave up 5 bases and J gave up 0 bases, with 7 bases separating them. The CDR3 extends over 13 amino acids. Germline values: CDR1 MGHDK, CDR2 SYGVNS. The chain's CDR3 is CASSKRDQETQYF. CDR3 sequence (DNA): TGTGCCAGCAGTAAGCGGGACCAAGAGACCCAGTACTTC.

This rearrangement joins TRBV7-9 to TRBJ2-1, with TRBD2 matching over 11 bases. Germline CDR1 reads SEHNR; CDR2 reads FQNEAQ (reference sequence). CDR3 length equals 17 residues. The V and J ends lost 2 bases and 8 bases, in that order; junction bases with no gene match: 11. The DNA for the CDR3 is TGTGCCAGCAGCTTAAAACTAGCGGGAGTTTCTTCTCATGAGCAGTTCTTC. Its protein product is CASSLKLAGVSSHEQFF.

The gene calls are TRBV6-1 and TRBJ1-3; the D gene is possibly TRBD1 (5 bases). The germline V gene has CDR1 MNHNS and CDR2 SASEGT. The V and J ends lost 5 bases and 4 bases respectively, with 12 bases between them. CDR3 length: 14 amino acids. CDR3 protein: CASSPGLSGNTIYF. CDR3 bases: TGTGCCAGCAGTCCAGGGCTCTCGGGAAACACCATATATTTT.

This sequence joins TRBV27 and TRBJ2-7; D remains unclear. CDR3 length: 15 amino acids. Trimming took 2 bases from V and 3 from J, leaving 14 bases between them. Germline V CDR1 and CDR2: MNHEY, SMNVEV (reference sequence). CDR3 DNA: TGTGCCAGCAGTTTAGTTGGGCGGACGGACTACGAGCAGTACTTC. Translation gives CASSLVGRTDYEQYF.

The chain recombines TRBV11-2 with TRBJ1-3, with D unresolved. Germline CDR1 reads SGHAT; CDR2 reads FQNNGV. This CDR3 has 16 amino acids. V lost 6 bases and J lost 0, with 15 bases in between. The CDR3 is CASSQATSISGNTIYF. In DNA form, the CDR3 reads TGTGCCAGCAGTCAGGCCACTTCTATCTCTGGAAACACCATATATTTT.

This sequence joins TRBV6-5 and TRBJ2-7, with TRBD1 matching over 8 bases. V dropped 5 bases and J dropped 0; count of bases not matched to a gene: 3. The germline V gene encodes CDR1 MNHEY and CDR2 SVGAGI. This CDR3 spans 14 amino acids. The CDR3 reads CASSPTGGSYEQYF. The CDR3 region has the DNA TGTGCCAGCAGTCCAACAGGGGGCTCCTACGAGCAGTACTTC.

Turning to this clone: Its ends do not fully match the called genes, so a read error is possible. V gene TRBV2 combines with J gene TRBJ2-7; D assignment may be TRBD1 or TRBD2 (5 bases each). Germline-derived CDR1 and CDR2 are SNHLY and FYNNEI. The CDR3 sequence is 14 residues long. Here the CDR3 reads CASSGYGTPYGQYF. DNA of the CDR3: TGTGCCAGCAGTGGATACGGGACCCCTTACGGGCAGTACTTC. The entire variable domain, with the rest obtained from reference TRBV2 and TRBJ2-7, is as follows: EPEVTQTPSHQVTQMGQEVILRCVPISNHLYFYWYRQILGQKVEFLVSFYNNEISEKSEIFDDQFSVERPDGSNFTLKIRSTKLEDSAMYFCASSGYGTPYGQYFGPGTRLTVT.